One sample yielded the 30 T cell receptor beta chains listed below, sequenced in a study of blood T cell repertoires in COVID-19. Method: immunoSEQ multiplex PCR; TCRdb's copy keeps in-frame clones and lacks some. The sample lists about 39,000 clones; approximately 85% were seen once. The sample was peripheral blood. These receptors came from a man in his sixties with acute or convalescent COVID-19.

The rearrangement links TRBV5-4 to TRBJ2-3; D gene uncertain. The V end was cut by 5 bases, the J end by 6 bases, with 13 bases between. Germline V lookup: CDR1 SGHNT, CDR2 YYREEE (reference sequence). The CDR3 totals 13 residues. The CDR3 DNA is TGTGCCAGCAGGTTGAGCGAGTCGGATACGCAGTATTTT. Translation: CASRLSESDTQYF.

This clone was seen more than once but under ten times. V usage is TRBV20-1 and J usage is TRBJ1-3; no reliable D call. The germline V and J ends were trimmed by 3 bases and 0 bases, with 12 bases remaining between them. CDR1 is DFQATT, CDR2 SNEGSKA, per germline (reference sequence). The CDR3 sequence is 15 residues long. CDR3 residues: CSASIPGRSGNTIYF. The CDR3 coding sequence is TGCAGTGCTAGTATCCCGGGTCGCTCTGGAAACACCATATATTTT.

The chain links TRBV9 to TRBJ2-7; the D gene is possibly TRBD2 (5 bases). V lost 1 base, J lost 6 bases, and 8 bases lay in between. The CDR3 has 12 residues. Germline V lookup: CDR1 SGDLS, CDR2 YYNGEE. The CDR3 reads CASSVRGGEQYF. The CDR3 DNA is TGTGCCAGCAGCGTACGGGGTGGCGAGCAGTACTTC.

The J gene is TRBJ2-5, the V gene TRBV18; a weak D match, TRBD2 (7 bases). V lost 2 bases, J lost 5 bases, and 21 bases lay in between. The CDR3 runs to 17 residues. The germline V gene has CDR1 KGHSH and CDR2 LQKENI. This chain's CDR3 is CASSPEGGGARGETQYF. CDR3 nucleotide sequence: TGTGCCAGCTCACCAGAAGGTGGGGGGGCTCGCGGCGAGACCCAGTACTTC.

J is TRBJ1-2 and V is TRBV6-5; TRBD1 matches at 7 bases. Trimming took 6 bases from V and 4 from J; bases not matched to a gene: 8. Germline V gene sequence: CDR1 MNHEY, CDR2 SVGAGI. The CDR3 contains 14 residues. CDR3 sequence reads: CASSLRQGTYGYTF. For the CDR3, the DNA is TGTGCCAGCAGCCTTCGACAGGGTACCTATGGCTACACCTTC.

V gene TRBV9 combines with J gene TRBJ1-2, with D possibly being TRBD1 (5 bases). This CDR3 spans 13 amino acids. Germline lookup yields CDR1 SGDLS and CDR2 YYNGEE. Trimming left V 5 bases short and J 8 bases short, with 16 bases between. The CDR3 DNA reads TGTGCCAGCAGACGAGGGGAGGTAGGCGGCTACACCTTC. Translated, it gives CASRRGEVGGYTF. The complete variable domain, with remaining parts taken from reference TRBV9 and TRBJ1-2, reads DSGVTQTPKHLITATGQRVTLRCSPRSGDLSVYWYQQSLDQGLQFLIQYYNGEERAKGNILERFSAQQFPDLHSELNLSSLELGDSALYFCASRRGEVGGYTFGSGTRLTVV.

The CDR3 spells CASSFWGRGPETQYF. CDR3 DNA sequence: TGTGCCAGCAGCTTTTGGGGCAGGGGGCCGGAGACCCAGTACTTC. The chain is built from TRBV7-8 and TRBJ2-5, with 8 nucleotides matching TRBD1. Per the germline V gene, CDR1 is SGHVS and CDR2 is FQNEAQ. CDR3 length equals 15 residues. The junction had 8 bases not matched to a gene; V was cut back by 3 bases and J by 5 bases.

This chain uses TRBV10-3 with TRBJ1-3; 10 nucleotides match TRBD1. Trimming took 6 bases from V and 6 from J; bases not matched to a gene: 14. Per the germline V gene, CDR1 is ENHRY and CDR2 is SYGVKD. CDR3 size: 17 residues. Written as DNA, the CDR3 is TGTGCCATCAGCCAGAATCCGGGACAGGGGTCGGAAAACACCATATATTTT. Encoded protein: CAISQNPGQGSENTIYF.

This chain links TRBV21-1 with TRBJ2-7; the table names TRBD2, a call not compared with the DNA. TRBV21-1 counts as a pseudogene. This CDR3 is built from 14 residues. The CDR3 nucleotides are TGTGCCAGCAGCAAGGGACTTAGCCCTTACGAGCAGTACTTC. It yields the protein CASSKGLSPYEQYF.

The rearrangement links TRBV11-2 to TRBJ2-6; no clear D gene. The CDR3 has 16 amino acids. Germline CDR1 SGHAT, CDR2 FQNNGV. The V gene lost 4 bases and the J gene lost 0 bases, with 10 bases spanning the gap. The CDR3 DNA sequence: TGTGCCAGCAGCTCCTCCCTCGTCTCTGGGGCCAACGTCCTGACTTTC. Its translation: CASSSSLVSGANVLTF.

This clone turned up a few times. The J gene is TRBJ1-6, the V gene TRBV2; no reliable D call. Trimming pared 6 bases from V and 12 bases from J, leaving 18 bases between. CDR1 is SNHLY, CDR2 FYNNEI, per germline. The CDR3 is 14 residues long. The DNA for the CDR3 is TGTGCCAGCAGCGTCGGGATGGGAGGCGGACCCCTCCACTTT. Its protein is CASSVGMGGGPLHF.

This chain joins TRBV5-6 and TRBJ2-5; D ambiguous. V lost 6 bases and J lost 3, with 15 bases in between. Germline V gene sequence: CDR1 SGHDT, CDR2 YYEEEE. This CDR3 spans 14 amino acids. This chain's CDR3 is CASIGLRTEETQYF. The CDR3 nucleotides read TGTGCCAGCATAGGTCTCCGAACAGAAGAGACCCAGTACTTC.

Only one count was recorded for this clone. The gene calls are TRBV28 and TRBJ2-1; TRBD2 is a possible D gene (5 bases). With 5 bases removed from V and 8 bases from J, the gap between germline ends came to 19 bases. Germline CDR1 MDHEN, CDR2 SYDVKM. CDR3 length equals 15 residues. The CDR3 reads CASSAPYTRFDEQFF. In DNA, the CDR3 is TGTGCCAGCAGTGCCCCGTATACTAGGTTCGATGAGCAGTTCTTC.

The V call is TRBV7-6, the J call TRBJ2-3; 8 nucleotides agree with TRBD2. This CDR3 has 16 residues. The V gene end was trimmed by 5 bases and the J gene end by 2 bases; junction bases not matched to a gene: 9. The V gene's germline CDR1 is SGHVS and CDR2 FNYEAQ. The CDR3 DNA sequence: TGTGCCAGCAGCCCGGGACTAGTAGGGCACACAGATACGCAGTATTTT. Protein product: CASSPGLVGHTDTQYF.

The chain joins TRBV24-1 to TRBJ2-2; maybe TRBD1 (6 bases). V shed 9 bases and J shed 0 bases, with 7 bases lying between them. The CDR3 totals 13 residues. The germline gives CDR1 KGHDR, CDR2 SFDVKD. CDR3 loop: CATGTTNTGELFF. The CDR3 coding sequence is TGTGCCACCGGGACAACGAACACCGGGGAGCTGTTTTTT.

This rearrangement joins TRBV7-9 to TRBJ2-6; D is possibly TRBD2 (5 bases). Germline V gives CDR1 SEHNR, CDR2 FQNEAQ (reference sequence). This CDR3 comprises 14 residues. The V end lost 2 bases, the J end lost 4 bases, and 6 bases lay between the germline ends. This chain's CDR3 is CASSLSGGANVLTF. The CDR3 DNA reads as TGTGCCAGCAGCTTAAGCGGCGGGGCCAACGTCCTGACTTTC.

J is TRBJ2-1 and V is TRBV28, with a weak D call TRBD1 (6 bases). This CDR3 has 15 amino acids. The ends were cut back, 7 bases at V and 8 bases at J, with 21 bases in the middle. Germline loops: CDR1 MDHEN, CDR2 SYDVKM. CDR3 DNA: TGTGCCAGCAAGTCCGGGACATACGACCAGGATGAGCAGTTCTTC. This sequence encodes CASKSGTYDQDEQFF.

The chain uses TRBV5-1 and TRBJ2-3; tentatively, D is TRBD1 (6 bases). CDR1 SGHRS and CDR2 YFSETQ come from the germline V gene. The CDR3 sequence is 13 residues long. V lost 5 bases, J lost 2 bases, and 9 bases lay in between. The CDR3 DNA follows: TGCGCCAGCAGAGGGGGAGTCACAGATACGCAGTATTTT. Amino acid sequence: CASRGGVTDTQYF.

The table lists this clone with a few counts. V usage is TRBV2 and J usage is TRBJ1-5, with D unresolved. The V and J ends lost 6 bases and 4 bases respectively, with 13 bases between them. The length of the CDR3 is 14 residues. Germline V gene data show CDR1 as SNHLY and CDR2 as FYNNEI. The CDR3 DNA follows: TGTGCCAGCAGGGAAATACAGCTTAATCAGCCCCAGCATTTT. Amino acid sequence: CASREIQLNQPQHF.

V is TRBV28 and J is TRBJ2-4; 8 positions match TRBD2. Germline CDR1 MDHEN, CDR2 SYDVKM. This CDR3 spans 14 amino acids. V lost 9 bases, J lost 6 bases, and 10 bases stayed unmatched. As DNA, the CDR3 is TGTGCCAGTTCCTTAGCGGGAAGGGGAAACATTCAGTACTTC. Translation: CASSLAGRGNIQYF.

The chain uses TRBV19 and TRBJ2-3; D gene uncertain. V was clipped by 1 base and J by 2 bases, with 10 bases between them. The CDR3 is 15 residues long. Germline CDR1 LNHDA, CDR2 SQIVND (reference sequence). CDR3 in DNA: TGTGCCAGTAGTATAGGGTCAGCGAACACAGATACGCAGTATTTT. Its protein is CASSIGSANTDTQYF.

This clone was recorded a few times. The rearrangement links TRBV7-2 to TRBJ2-7; D unresolved. Germline V gene lookup returns CDR1 SGHTA and CDR2 FQGNSA. The CDR3 consists of 15 residues. V was trimmed by 1 base and J by 3 bases, leaving 13 bases between them. The CDR3 is CASSLGFGGYYEQYF. The CDR3 DNA follows: TGTGCCAGCAGCTTAGGGTTCGGCGGATACTACGAGCAGTACTTC.

The chain employs TRBV5-6 and TRBJ2-2; the match to TRBD1 covers 7 bases. CDR1 is SGHDT, CDR2 YYEEEE, per germline. CDR3 length equals 15 residues. Trimming removed 1 base from V and 1 base from J; junction bases left unmatched: 1. The CDR3 DNA sequence: TGTGCCAGCAGCTTGAGGGACAGGAACACCGGGGAGCTGTTTTTT. Its protein is CASSLRDRNTGELFF.

The CDR3 reads CASSPYASGHNEQFF. The CDR3 nucleotides read TGTGCCAGCAGCCCGTACGCTAGCGGACACAATGAGCAGTTCTTC. The chain is built from TRBV11-2 and TRBJ2-1; 7 nucleotides agree with TRBD2. The germline V gene has CDR1 SGHAT and CDR2 FQNNGV. The CDR3 contains 15 residues. V gave up 5 bases and J gave up 5 bases; unmatched junction bases: 9.

This chain links TRBV18 with TRBJ1-2; 7 positions match TRBD1. V gave up 3 bases and J gave up 0 bases; unmatched junction bases: 7. The CDR3 runs 16 residues. The germline CDR1 and CDR2 sequences are KGHSH and LQKENI. The CDR3 DNA is TGTGCCAGCTCACCGTCTACAGGGACAGCTAACTATGGCTACACCTTC. It specifies CASSPSTGTANYGYTF.

The CDR3 DNA sequence: TGCGCCAGCAGCTTTACAGGGGGCCCCCGTGAGACCCAGTACTTC. Translation gives CASSFTGGPRETQYF. The chain combines TRBV5-1 with TRBJ2-5; TRBD1 aligns across 9 bases. V shed 2 bases, J shed 5 bases, and the junction held 7 bases outside the gene matches. CDR1 and CDR2 (germline): SGHRS, YFSETQ. The CDR3 loop spans 15 amino acids.

This chain uses TRBV5-4 with TRBJ2-3, with 9 bases aligning to TRBD2. CDR3 length: 17 amino acids. V shed 0 bases, J shed 0 bases, and the junction held 5 bases outside the gene matches. CDR1 is SGHNT, CDR2 YYREEE, per germline (reference sequence). The CDR3 region has the DNA TGTGCCAGCAGCTTGGGCCAGCGGGGGGCCAGCACAGATACGCAGTATTTT. Translation: CASSLGQRGASTDTQYF.

The chain couples TRBV7-9 to TRBJ1-1; D is uncertain. The CDR3 covers 12 residues. From germline, CDR1 is SEHNR and CDR2 FQNEAQ (reference sequence). The V and J ends lost 1 base and 7 bases respectively, with 7 bases between them. CDR3 protein: CASSLVAGEAFF. CDR3 nucleotide sequence: TGTGCCAGCAGCTTAGTGGCGGGTGAAGCTTTCTTT.

The chain carries TRBV4-1 and TRBJ2-5, with 10 bases fitting TRBD2. The CDR3 totals 15 residues. CDR1 is MGHRA, CDR2 YSYEKL, per germline. Losses at the gene ends were 4 bases for V and 2 bases for J; bases not matched to a gene: 4. The CDR3 nucleotides read TGCGCCAGCAGCCGAGGACTAGCGGTTCAAGAGACCCAGTACTTC. Its protein is CASSRGLAVQETQYF.

The chain has TRBV5-8 and TRBJ1-5; perhaps TRBD1 as D (5 bases). The CDR3 totals 14 residues. Germline CDR1 and CDR2: SGHTS and YDEGEE. V dropped 4 bases and J dropped 2 bases, with 10 bases sitting between them. The chain's CDR3 is CASSRGGGNQPQHF. The DNA of the CDR3 is TGTGCCAGCAGCCGGGGCGGGGGCAATCAGCCCCAGCATTTT.